The T cell receptor (beta chain) described here comes from a study of T cell repertoires in cytomegalovirus infection. There are a few counts of this clonotype. Its antigen is undetermined. TCRdb passed the reads through MiXCR, listing each CDR3 protein once. In the table there are about 360,000 distinct CDR3 sequences, approximately 35% of which are singletons. The CDR3 covers 15 residues. V shed 5 bases and J shed 5 bases, with 16 bases lying between them. The material was cultured PBMCs, obtained from culture after CMV antigen stimulation. The sequence derives from a human donor in good health (CMV status not recorded). Some clones in this sample may be carry-over from other donors' samples. The chain employs TRBV12-3 or TRBV12-4 and TRBJ2-1, with D perhaps TRBD1 (6 bases). The CDR3 nucleotides read TGTGCCAGCAGTCACACAGGGAGCGGAAACAATGAGCAGTTCTTC. Amino acids: CASSHTGSGNNEQFF.